Presented here are 21 T cell receptor beta chains from one specimen sequenced in a study of blood T cell repertoires in COVID-19. Profiled with immunoSEQ multiplex PCR; TCRdb holds only in-frame clones, not every one. The sample carries fewer than 350,000 clones, 80% to 90% recorded once. The source material was peripheral blood. The receptors stem from a woman aged 25 to 39 with COVID-19, enrolled during active disease.

This chain links TRBV19 with TRBJ2-7, with 12 bases matching TRBD1. After removal of 4 bases from V and 5 bases from J, the junction contained 12 bases not matched to a gene. Germline CDR1 is LNHDA and CDR2 is SQIVND (reference sequence). This CDR3 is 17 amino acids long. This chain's CDR3 is CASSNPGQGAYRDEQYF. CDR3 in DNA: TGTGCCAGTAGTAATCCGGGACAGGGGGCTTATCGGGACGAGCAGTACTTC. The variable domain in full, with the rest retrieved from reference TRBV19 and TRBJ2-7, is DGGITQSPKYLFRKEGQNVTLSCEQNLNHDAMYWYRQDPGQGLRLIYYSQIVNDFQKGDIAEGYSVSREKKESFPLTVTSAQKNPTAFYLCASSNPGQGAYRDEQYFGPGTRLTVT.

The chain is built from TRBV19 and TRBJ2-1; 11 bases map to TRBD2. The CDR3 is made up of 14 amino acids. Germline V gives CDR1 LNHDA, CDR2 SQIVND (reference sequence). The trim removed 6 bases at V and 4 bases at J, leaving 2 bases unmatched. The CDR3 coding sequence is TGTGCCAGTAGCACTAGCGGGGGATACAATGAGCAGTTCTTC. Residues: CASSTSGGYNEQFF.

This chain connects TRBV5-1 to TRBJ1-1; possible D gene TRBD1, 5 bases. The length of the CDR3 is 14 residues. Trimming left V 2 bases short and J 1 base short, with 9 bases between. The germline V gene encodes CDR1 SGHRS and CDR2 YFSETQ. The CDR3 bases are TGCGCCAGCAGCTTAAAGGGGAAGAACACTGAAGCTTTCTTT. Its translation is CASSLKGKNTEAFF.

The V call is TRBV12-3 or TRBV12-4, the J call TRBJ2-3; maybe TRBD1 (6 bases). CDR3 length: 13 amino acids. V dropped 5 bases and J dropped 6 bases, with 12 bases sitting between them. The CDR3: CASSRKRGDTQYF. In DNA form, the CDR3 reads TGTGCCAGCAGTCGCAAAAGGGGGGATACGCAGTATTTT.

This chain links TRBV5-4 with TRBJ1-1; D is possibly TRBD1 (6 bases). The V and J ends lost 1 base and 11 bases respectively, with 12 bases between them. The CDR3 runs to 12 residues. Looked up from germline, CDR1 is SGHNT and CDR2 is YYREEE (reference sequence). CDR3 in amino acids: CASSLYRAQAFF. The CDR3 DNA follows: TGTGCCAGCAGCTTGTACAGGGCGCAGGCTTTCTTT.

The J gene is TRBJ2-7, the V gene TRBV10-2, with 8 bases lining up with TRBD2. This CDR3 spans 15 amino acids. Trimming took 3 bases from V and 3 from J; bases not matched to a gene: 7. The germline CDR1 and CDR2 sequences are WSHSY and SAAADI. For the CDR3, the DNA is TGCGCCAGCAGTGATGGGCGGGGGGCCCTCTACGAGCAGTACTTC. Amino acid sequence: CASSDGRGALYEQYF.

This chain uses TRBV20-1 with TRBJ2-5, with D uncertain. V lost 2 bases and J 5 bases, leaving 6 bases between the germline ends. CDR1 is DFQATT and CDR2 is SNEGSKA in the germline V gene (reference sequence). The CDR3 length is 11 residues. The CDR3 spells CSARKLETQYF. For the CDR3, the DNA is TGCAGTGCTAGAAAGCTGGAGACCCAGTACTTC.

The chain recombines TRBV6-5 with TRBJ1-5; 9 bases match TRBD1. This CDR3 is built from 13 residues. The junction had 1 base not matched to a gene; V was cut back by 5 bases and J by 5 bases. Germline V gene sequence: CDR1 MNHEY, CDR2 SVGAGI. CDR3 coding DNA: TGTGCCAGCAGTACAGGGGGCTATCAGCCCCAGCATTTT. Residues: CASSTGGYQPQHF.

The chain employs TRBV5-1 and TRBJ2-7; tentatively, D is TRBD1 (6 bases). CDR1 SGHRS and CDR2 YFSETQ come from the germline V gene. This CDR3 spans 16 amino acids. Between the trimmed V and J ends, which lost 1 base and 1 base, there was a span of 15 bases. The CDR3 is CASSLTAGTGSYEQYF. DNA of the CDR3: TGCGCCAGCAGCTTGACCGCCGGAACAGGGTCCTACGAGCAGTACTTC.

The DNA for the CDR3 is TGCGCCAGCAGCCCAAACGCGGGGGCGCGATCTGGGTACACCTTC. It yields the protein CASSPNAGARSGYTF. This chain connects TRBV5-1 to TRBJ1-2; TRBD1 is a possible D gene (6 bases). The ends were cut back, 4 bases at V and 11 bases at J, with 24 bases in the middle. The CDR3 covers 15 residues. Germline V lookup: CDR1 SGHRS, CDR2 YFSETQ.

The chain recombines TRBV6-5 with TRBJ2-5; 8 nucleotides align to TRBD1. The germline V gene encodes CDR1 MNHEY and CDR2 SVGAGI. The CDR3 spans 13 residues. V was pared by 8 bases and J by 4 bases, with 6 bases of the junction left unmatched. CDR3 region: CASRLTGVETQYF. CDR3 coding DNA: TGTGCCAGCCGTCTGACAGGGGTAGAGACCCAGTACTTC.

V usage is TRBV5-1 and J usage is TRBJ1-2, with 7 bases fitting TRBD1. V lost 4 bases and J lost 8; bases outside the gene matches: 8. Germline CDR1 reads SGHRS; CDR2 reads YFSETQ. The CDR3 loop spans 13 amino acids. This chain's CDR3 is CASSLGQRPGYTF. CDR3 nucleotides: TGCGCCAGCAGCCTGGGACAGAGACCCGGCTACACCTTC.

The rearrangement joins TRBV2 to TRBJ2-1; TRBD2 is a possible D gene (5 bases). This CDR3 contains 16 residues. The V end was cut by 3 bases, the J end by 2 bases, with 14 bases between. Germline V CDR1 and CDR2: SNHLY, FYNNEI. CDR3 loop: CASSEEAGETYNEQFF. In DNA form, the CDR3 reads TGTGCCAGCAGTGAGGAGGCCGGGGAGACCTACAATGAGCAGTTCTTC.

The chain employs TRBV7-9 and TRBJ1-1; the D is unclear. Germline lookup yields CDR1 SEHNR and CDR2 FQNEAQ (reference sequence). The CDR3 has 14 residues. Deletions cut 0 bases from V and 6 bases from J, with 11 bases between. Here the CDR3 reads CASSLALGQAEAFF. CDR3 sequence (DNA): TGTGCCAGCAGCTTAGCGCTTGGGCAGGCTGAAGCTTTCTTT.

This clone appeared a single time. J is TRBJ2-1 and V is TRBV23-1, with 14 positions matching TRBD2. TRBV23-1 qualifies as an ORF whose function is uncertain. Germline trimming cut 4 bases from V and 6 bases from J; bases unmatched to any gene: 11. This CDR3 region has 18 residues. CDR3 nucleotides: TGCGCCAGCAGTCTAAGGACTAGCGGGGGGCCAGGGCTCAATGAGCAGTTCTTC. As protein: CASSLRTSGGPGLNEQFF.

The rearrangement uses TRBV7-2 and TRBJ2-1; 7 positions agree with TRBD2. Germline loops: CDR1 SGHTA, CDR2 FQGNSA. V dropped 4 bases and J dropped 15; count of bases not matched to a gene: 9. The CDR3 has 12 residues. The DNA of the CDR3 is TGTGCCAGCAGCTACCGCTCCGGCGGGGGGTTCTTC. This codes for CASSYRSGGGFF.

The V and J genes are TRBV3-1 (or the pseudogene TRBV3-2) and TRBJ2-3, with D tentatively TRBD2 (6 bases). The length of the CDR3 is 16 residues. V lost 7 bases and J 0 bases, leaving 17 bases between the germline ends. Germline-derived CDR1 and CDR2 are LGHDT and YNNKEL (reference sequence). In nucleotides, the CDR3 is TGTGCCAGCACCCCTTTAGCGGTGCCTAGCACAGATACGCAGTATTTT. The encoded protein is CASTPLAVPSTDTQYF.

CDR3 nucleotides: TGCGCCAGCAGCTCGCTGACTAGCGTCGCCTACGAGCAGTACTTC. The encoded protein is CASSSLTSVAYEQYF. V usage is TRBV5-1 and J usage is TRBJ2-7; 8 bases match TRBD2. V trimming: 3 bases; J trimming: 2 bases; junction bases outside the gene matches: 7. CDR1 and CDR2 from the germline V gene are SGHRS and YFSETQ. This CDR3 is built from 15 residues.

The chain is built from TRBV10-1 and TRBJ2-3, with 12 bases aligning to TRBD1. Germline lookup yields CDR1 WNHNN and CDR2 SYGVQD (reference sequence). V shed 5 bases, J shed 1 base, and the junction held 7 bases outside the gene matches. This CDR3 has 17 residues. The CDR3 DNA follows: TGCGCCAGCAGTCCCGGGACAGGGGGCGAGGGCACAGATACGCAGTATTTT. Its translation is CASSPGTGGEGTDTQYF.

The chain has TRBV12-3 or TRBV12-4 and TRBJ1-2; no firm D call. The CDR3 has 13 residues. Trimming stripped 6 bases from V and 8 bases from J, with 16 bases between. In DNA, the CDR3 is TGTGCCAGCAGACCAGATCGGGTCCGCGGCTACACCTTC. The encoded protein is CASRPDRVRGYTF.

This chain connects TRBV6-5 to TRBJ1-2; 7 positions agree with TRBD1. This CDR3 contains 15 residues. V lost 0 bases to trimming and J lost 3 bases; unmatched junction nucleotides: 4. Per the germline V gene, CDR1 is MNHEY and CDR2 is SVGAGI. The CDR3 loop reads CASSYSTTGYYGYTF. The DNA for the CDR3 is TGTGCCAGCAGTTACTCGACGACAGGGTACTATGGCTACACCTTC.